The entry below describes one TCR beta chain. This clone was observed a few times. Its target antigen remains unknown. No base quality information exists; no much larger clone differs at one position. The CDR3 holds 15 amino acids from the cysteine to the phenylalanine. Only the CDR3 DNA is retained, 45 bases long and in frame from the first base. From a lookup of the germline V gene (reference sequence), CDR1 and CDR2 are SGHNT and YYREEE. Compared with germline, V lacks 4 bases and J lacks 2 bases; bases without a gene match: 8. The collaborating institutions used their own protocols to collect whole blood in K2EDTA tubes. For TCRbeta analysis, collaborators shipped samples in one of three forms: frozen whole blood, isolated PBMCs, or DNA extracted from either of those sample types. The record originates from a study of blood T cell repertoires in COVID-19 (dated by TCRdb to 2018 to 2020). With respect to the entire study: Samples covering the acute and convalescent phases of COVID-19 were provided by collaborators in the United States, Italy and Spain. The material from the prospective study consisted of cDNA or gDNA derived from T cells, B-cell-depleted T cells, or PBMCs. Deeply sampled blood TCRbeta repertoires from subjects exposed to, actively infected with, or recovered from COVID-19 were included in the dataset. The repertoires were made available in a free public database intended to serve as a resource for research on the immune response to SARS-CoV-2. The samples were drawn from the first 160 participants of the ongoing ImmuneRACE study and from 1,254 subjects provided by 6 global collaborators. Sample metadata almost always included a de-identified subject ID, COVID-19 status, age in years and sex. Where HLA class I and class II types were available, the types were taken from metadata supplied by the sample provider, not from assay-based typing.

TCRbeta CDR3 regions were amplified from genomic DNA using the immunoSEQ Assay, a bias-controlled multiplex PCR. The paper's processing steps were these. Within the assay, amplification of reference gene primers was used to estimate how many nucleated cells each sample contained. To quantify the absolute abundance of each unique TCRbeta CDR3 rearrangement, sequence reads were collapsed and filtered. Productive Simpson clonality was computed per sample as the square root of Simpson's diversity index over productive rearrangements. TCRdb stores this immuneACCESS table with in-frame sequences only. Part of the clones is absent; in the studies checked, under half of the shortfall reflects unresolved V genes, and no reason is known for the rest. That table is the source of V, J and clone size, and D and trimming were worked out from the DNA. Present in this sample are roughly 160,000 clones, 70% to 90% of which were seen just once. The top ten clonotypes cover 7% of the sample.

The investigation overall reported the following: How much clinical and demographic metadata was included differed by source and by participant, and the metadata was provided uncurated.

This sequence originates from a man aged 45-60 years with active or convalescent COVID-19. Source material: peripheral blood. The V and J segments used are TRBV5-4 and TRBJ1-2; TRBD1 fits 7 bases in the junction. For the CDR3, the sequence is CASSLGRGHNYGYTF. Read as DNA, the sequence is TGTGCCAGCAGCCTGGGGAGGGGGCACAACTATGGCTACACCTTC. Where the CDR3 stops, the reference TRBV5-4 and TRBJ1-2 genes take over; the full variable domain is ETGVTQSPTHLIKTRGQQVTLRCSSQSGHNTVSWYQQALGQGPQFIFQYYREEENGRGNFPPRFSGLQFPNYSSELNVNALELDDSALYLCASSLGRGHNYGYTFGSGTRLTVV.